The 14 T cell receptor beta chains below were found in one sample sequenced in a study of cytotoxic CD8 clonotypes in ibrutinib-treated CLL. Generated by immunoSEQ multiplex PCR, the TCRdb table keeps only in-frame clones and is missing some. The table records 26,000 or so clones, approximately 60% of them present only once. The source was PBMCs, collected before ibrutinib treatment. These receptors came from a human donor with chronic lymphocytic leukemia.

The CDR3, as DNA: TGTGCCAGCAGCTTGGGGTGGGCCTACGAGCAGTACTTC. Translated: CASSLGWAYEQYF. The rearrangement uses TRBV5-8 and TRBJ2-7, with D hard to call. The V gene lost 0 bases and the J gene lost 2 bases, with 6 bases spanning the gap. Germline V CDR1 and CDR2: SGHTS, YDEGEE. The CDR3 covers 13 residues.

This clone was picked up a small number of times. Other nucleotide sequences from this sample produce the same CDR3. The rearrangement uses TRBV6-5 and TRBJ2-2; D not resolved. V was pared by 2 bases and J by 3 bases, with 13 bases between. This CDR3 comprises 16 residues. The V gene's germline CDR1 is MNHEY and CDR2 SVGAGI. The CDR3 protein is CASSYVGLADTGELFF. DNA for the CDR3: TGTGCCAGCAGTTACGTAGGGCTGGCCGACACCGGGGAGCTGTTTTTT.

Regarding this clone: This clone may be a read error of a much larger clone one base away. The chain links TRBV6-4 to TRBJ2-1; 9 positions agree with TRBD2. The CDR3 has 15 residues. Germline V CDR1 and CDR2: MRHNA, SNTAGT. The CDR3 loop reads CASSYSTSGHNEQFF. DNA for the CDR3: TGTGCCAGCAGTTACTCGACTAGCGGACACAATGAGCAGTTCTTC.

The CDR3 is CASSETTRAGNYGYTF. In nucleotides, the CDR3 is TGTGCCAGCAGTGAAACGACGAGGGCGGGAAACTATGGCTACACCTTC. This sequence joins TRBV6-1 and TRBJ1-2; D unresolved. CDR1 is MNHNS, CDR2 SASEGT, per germline. Trimming removed 2 bases at V and 2 bases at J, with 15 bases between. This CDR3 contains 16 residues.

The chain has TRBV11-3 and TRBJ2-1; D is undetermined. V was shortened by 1 base and J by 5 bases, with 3 bases between the two germline ends. The CDR3 contains 12 residues. Germline CDR1 SGHNT, CDR2 YENEEA. The CDR3 region has the DNA TGTGCCAGCAGCTTAGTAGACAATGAGCAGTTCTTC. It specifies CASSLVDNEQFF.

The chain is built from TRBV11-3 and TRBJ2-1, with 7 nucleotides matching TRBD2. The CDR3 sequence is 14 residues long. Germline trimming cut 5 bases from V and 10 bases from J; bases unmatched to any gene: 11. In germline, CDR1 is SGHNT, CDR2 YENEEA. CDR3 sequence: CASSQYSGGQEQFF. CDR3 DNA: TGTGCCAGCAGCCAATATTCGGGGGGTCAAGAGCAGTTCTTC.

The chain has TRBV2 and TRBJ2-7, with TRBD2 matching over 10 bases. CDR1 and CDR2 (germline): SNHLY, FYNNEI. V was pared by 6 bases and J by 5 bases, with 16 bases of the junction left unmatched. This CDR3 region has 17 residues. CDR3 DNA: TGTGCCAGCAGCGCCGGGACTAGCGCGTACCCCCTCAACGAGCAGTACTTC. Translation gives CASSAGTSAYPLNEQYF.

The CDR3 sequence: CASSEGDNEQFF. The CDR3 nucleotides read TGCGCCAGCAGTGAAGGGGACAATGAGCAGTTCTTC. The V and J genes are TRBV10-1 and TRBJ2-1, with D tentatively TRBD1 (5 bases). The CDR3 totals 12 residues. The germline V gene encodes CDR1 WNHNN and CDR2 SYGVQD (reference sequence). The V gene lost 3 bases and the J gene lost 5 bases, with 5 bases spanning the gap.

The chain joins TRBV10-1 to TRBJ2-1; tentatively, D is TRBD2 (7 bases). The germline V and J ends were trimmed by 3 bases and 7 bases, with 16 bases remaining between them. From germline, CDR1 is WNHNN and CDR2 SYGVQD (reference sequence). This CDR3 comprises 15 residues. The CDR3 region has the DNA TGCGCCAGCAGTGATCCCGCGGGGGCAAAAAATGAGCAGTTCTTC. This encodes CASSDPAGAKNEQFF.

V and J are TRBV15 and TRBJ2-1; tentatively, D is TRBD1 (6 bases). The CDR3 is made up of 15 amino acids. In germline, CDR1 is LNHNV, CDR2 YYDKDF (reference sequence). V lost 1 base to trimming and J lost 3 bases, with 10 bases between them. This chain's CDR3 is CATSRGKTGYNEQFF. CDR3 DNA: TGTGCCACCAGCAGAGGGAAGACAGGCTACAATGAGCAGTTCTTC.

This sequence joins TRBV11-2 and TRBJ1-1; D is unclear. CDR3 length: 14 residues. The V gene lost 7 bases and the J gene lost 1 base, with 13 bases spanning the gap. Germline V gives CDR1 SGHAT, CDR2 FQNNGV. The CDR3 DNA sequence: TGTGCCAGCACCCCCATTAGGGCGAACACTGAAGCTTTCTTT. Translating it yields CASTPIRANTEAFF.

The sample holds a few counts of this clone. The gene calls are TRBV5-1 and TRBJ1-5; 8 positions match TRBD1. The CDR3 covers 14 residues. Germline CDR1 and CDR2: SGHRS and YFSETQ. V lost 0 bases to trimming and J lost 4 bases; unmatched junction nucleotides: 0. The CDR3 protein is CASSLGDRNQPQHF. CDR3 in DNA: TGCGCCAGCAGCTTGGGGGACAGGAATCAGCCCCAGCATTTT.

In this sample, this clone turned up a few times. V and J are TRBV15 and TRBJ2-2; no firm D call. V lost 3 bases to trimming and J lost 7 bases, with 12 bases between them. From germline, CDR1 is LNHNV and CDR2 YYDKDF (reference sequence). This CDR3 contains 14 residues. The CDR3 loop reads CATSRDWVDGELFF. The CDR3 coding sequence is TGTGCCACCAGCAGGGATTGGGTGGACGGGGAGCTGTTTTTT.

J is TRBJ1-1 and V is TRBV27; TRBD1 matches at 8 bases. This CDR3 has 17 residues. Unmatched junction bases numbered 10, after V lost 3 bases and J lost 1 base. The germline V gene encodes CDR1 MNHEY and CDR2 SMNVEV (reference sequence). CDR3 DNA sequence: TGTGCCAGCAGTTTGGTCCCTCCCGGGACAGGGAACACTGAAGCTTTCTTT. This codes for CASSLVPPGTGNTEAFF.